What follows are 20 T cell receptor beta chains derived from one specimen sequenced in a study of blood T cell repertoires in COVID-19. TCRdb's table, derived via immunoSEQ multiplex PCR, lists solely in-frame clones and lacks some. The sample lists 200,000 to 250,000 clones, about 80% seen once, with about 4.6% in the top ten. Material: PBMCs or T cells enriched from blood (not recorded which). These receptors were taken from a woman between 45 and 65 years old who had been exposed to COVID-19.

The chain links TRBV29-1 to TRBJ1-1; D gene uncertain. The ends were cut back, 3 bases at V and 0 bases at J, with 17 bases in the middle. Germline V gene lookup returns CDR1 SQVTM and CDR2 ANQGSEA. The CDR3 has 16 residues. CDR3 amino acids: CSVERVRGPMNTEAFF. The CDR3 region has the DNA TGCAGCGTTGAGAGGGTCAGAGGCCCTATGAACACTGAAGCTTTCTTT.

The J gene is TRBJ2-1, the V gene TRBV6-4, with 9 bases identical to TRBD1. Germline-derived CDR1 and CDR2 are MRHNA and SNTAGT. The V and J ends lost 4 bases and 10 bases, in that order; junction bases with no gene match: 8. The CDR3 totals 14 residues. CDR3 amino acids: CASSVETGGREQFF. In DNA, the CDR3 is TGTGCCAGCAGTGTAGAAACAGGGGGCAGGGAGCAGTTCTTC.

This rearrangement joins TRBV11-2 to TRBJ2-3, with TRBD2 identical over 10 bases. CDR3 length: 16 residues. Germline V gene data show CDR1 as SGHAT and CDR2 as FQNNGV. After removal of 0 bases from V and 6 bases from J, the junction contained 6 bases not matched to a gene. This CDR3 reads CASSLDRASGGDTQYF. CDR3 sequence (DNA): TGTGCCAGCAGCTTAGATAGGGCTAGCGGGGGCGATACGCAGTATTTT.

The V gene is TRBV30, the J gene TRBJ1-4; no reliable D call. This CDR3 comprises 17 residues. Germline V gene sequence: CDR1 GTSNPN, CDR2 SVGIG (reference sequence). V lost 1 base to trimming and J lost 8 bases, with 23 bases between them. CDR3 sequence reads: CAWSASSMRVLEEKLFF. The CDR3 nucleotides read TGTGCCTGGAGTGCCTCATCTATGAGGGTGTTAGAAGAAAAACTGTTTTTT.

This chain joins TRBV15 and TRBJ2-2; no definite D call. This CDR3 contains 13 residues. V was cut by 0 bases and J by 6 bases, with 5 bases left in between. Looked up from germline, CDR1 is LNHNV and CDR2 is YYDKDF (reference sequence). CDR3 sequence reads: CATSRDLAGELFF. CDR3 DNA sequence: TGTGCCACCAGCAGAGATCTCGCCGGGGAGCTGTTTTTT. The full variable domain, with the rest looked up from reference TRBV15 and TRBJ2-2, is DAMVIQNPRYQVTQFGKPVTLSCSQTLNHNVMYWYQQKSSQAPKLLFHYYDKDFNNEADTPDNFQSRRPNTSFCFLDIRSPGLGDTAMYLCATSRDLAGELFFGEGSRLTVL.

In DNA, the CDR3 is TGTGCCACCAGCAGAGATCGGCAGGGCCGAGGGGAGCTGTTTTTT. Encoded protein: CATSRDRQGRGELFF. The chain uses TRBV15 and TRBJ2-2; perhaps TRBD1 as D (5 bases). The CDR3 runs to 15 residues. Per the germline V gene, CDR1 is LNHNV and CDR2 is YYDKDF (reference sequence). Trimming took 0 bases from V and 8 from J, leaving 13 bases between them.

The chain couples TRBV6-5 to TRBJ1-1; D might be TRBD1 (5 bases). With 6 bases removed from V and 0 bases from J, the gap between germline ends came to 11 bases. Germline CDR1 reads MNHEY; CDR2 reads SVGAGI. The CDR3 covers 14 residues. CDR3 coding DNA: TGTGCCAGCAGCCCCGGACAAATGAACACTGAAGCTTTCTTT. This codes for CASSPGQMNTEAFF.

The chain recombines TRBV5-1 with TRBJ1-2; D is unclear. Trimming pared 4 bases from V and 4 bases from J, leaving 14 bases between. The CDR3 loop spans 14 amino acids. Germline V lookup: CDR1 SGHRS, CDR2 YFSETQ. The chain's CDR3 is CASSLGQEAYGYTF. Here the CDR3 DNA reads TGCGCCAGCAGCCTAGGTCAGGAGGCCTATGGCTACACCTTC.

This chain joins TRBV5-8 and TRBJ1-1; D might be TRBD1 (5 bases). Germline V gene sequence: CDR1 SGHTS, CDR2 YDEGEE. The ends were cut back, 1 base at V and 7 bases at J, with 14 bases in the middle. The CDR3 runs 14 residues. Written as DNA, the CDR3 is TGTGCCAGCAGCTTGAATGGGGCGCAGGGTGAAGCTTTCTTT. It specifies CASSLNGAQGEAFF. The full variable domain, in which reference TRBV5-8 and TRBJ1-1 provide the parts outside the CDR3, is EAGVTQSPTHLIKTRGQQATLRCSPISGHTSVYWYQQALGLGLQFLLWYDEGEERNRGNFPPRFSGRQFPNYSSELNVNALELEDSALYLCASSLNGAQGEAFFGQGTRLTVV.

V gene TRBV12-3 or TRBV12-4 combines with J gene TRBJ2-1; D is unclear. CDR3 size: 13 residues. V was pared by 5 bases and J by 5 bases, with 10 bases between. This CDR3 is CASSGPRNNEQFF. The CDR3 DNA sequence: TGTGCCAGCAGTGGGCCCCGGAACAATGAGCAGTTCTTC.

The rearrangement uses TRBV4-3 and TRBJ2-1; 7 bases agree with TRBD2. Looked up from germline, CDR1 is LGHNA and CDR2 is YSLEER. With 3 bases clipped from V and 6 bases from J, the junction kept 11 bases outside the gene matches. The CDR3 length is 16 residues. The CDR3, as DNA: TGCGCCAGCAGCCATAGAACAGGTGGGACTACCAATGAGCAGTTCTTC. Translation gives CASSHRTGGTTNEQFF.

The genes are TRBV2 and TRBJ1-1; TRBD1 matches 7 bases. CDR3 length: 16 amino acids. Germline loops: CDR1 SNHLY, CDR2 FYNNEI. V lost 6 bases to trimming and J lost 0 bases; unmatched junction nucleotides: 10. In DNA, the CDR3 is TGTGCCAGCAGCCCCAGGGGGGTGTTCATGAACACTGAAGCTTTCTTT. Translating it yields CASSPRGVFMNTEAFF.

The rearrangement uses TRBV5-5 and TRBJ2-1, with 7 bases lining up with TRBD2. Germline V gene sequence: CDR1 SGHKS, CDR2 YYEKEE (reference sequence). V was pared by 1 base and J by 0 bases, with 16 bases of the junction left unmatched. CDR3 size: 20 residues. This CDR3 reads CASSLSFRGGNWGSYNEQFF. CDR3 DNA: TGTGCCAGCAGCTTGAGTTTTCGGGGAGGGAATTGGGGCTCCTACAATGAGCAGTTCTTC. The variable domain in full, completed from reference TRBV5-5 and TRBJ2-1, reads DAGVTQSPTHLIKTRGQQVTLRCSPISGHKSVSWYQQVLGQGPQFIFQYYEKEERGRGNFPDRFSARQFPNYSSELNVNALLLGDSALYLCASSLSFRGGNWGSYNEQFFGPGTRLTVL.

V is TRBV6-5 and J is TRBJ1-5, with D unclear. The CDR3 covers 14 residues. Trimming took 8 bases from V and 5 from J, leaving 16 bases between them. Germline V gene lookup returns CDR1 MNHEY and CDR2 SVGAGI. The CDR3 nucleotides read TGTGCCAGCTGTCCCCGCGATCCCGATCAGCCCCAGCATTTT. The encoded protein is CASCPRDPDQPQHF.

This clone showed up just once. The gene calls are TRBV10-3 and TRBJ2-6; 9 bases match TRBD2. CDR1 ENHRY and CDR2 SYGVKD come from the germline V gene. The CDR3 runs 17 residues. J gave up 3 bases and V 8 bases, and 11 bases lay outside the gene matches. CDR3 nucleotide sequence: TGTGCCATCGGGGGGCGGGGGGGTTCTGGTGGGGCCAACGTCCTGACTTTC. It specifies CAIGGRGGSGGANVLTF.

V is TRBV5-5 and J is TRBJ2-2; 10 positions match TRBD1. This CDR3 contains 14 residues. Germline CDR1 and CDR2: SGHKS and YYEKEE (reference sequence). Germline trimming cut 3 bases from V and 5 bases from J; bases unmatched to any gene: 1. The CDR3 DNA is TGTGCCAGCAGCTGGACAGGGGGGACCGGGGAGCTGTTTTTT. Translation gives CASSWTGGTGELFF.

The chain links TRBV7-9 to TRBJ1-4; no clear D gene. Germline V lookup: CDR1 SEHNR, CDR2 FQNEAQ (reference sequence). The CDR3 has 12 amino acids. V was cut by 4 bases and J by 14 bases, with 14 bases left in between. The CDR3 DNA sequence: TGTGCCAGCAGCTCCAACCGGGAGTTGCTGTTTTTT. This sequence encodes CASSSNRELLFF.

V and J are TRBV2 and TRBJ1-1; 8 bases fit TRBD1. The CDR3 is 14 residues long. Trimming cost V 4 bases and J 2 bases; bases outside gene matches: 3. CDR1 and CDR2 (germline): SNHLY, FYNNEI. This CDR3 is CASSADRANTEAFF. The CDR3 DNA is TGTGCCAGCAGTGCGGACAGGGCAAACACTGAAGCTTTCTTT.

The CDR3 DNA is TGTGCCAGCAGTGCTAGCGGGAGCTCCTACGAGCAGTACTTC. This gives the protein CASSASGSSYEQYF. The chain recombines TRBV2 with TRBJ2-7; 10 bases align to TRBD2. From germline, CDR1 is SNHLY and CDR2 FYNNEI. The CDR3 runs to 14 residues. V gave up 4 bases and J gave up 0 bases; unmatched junction bases: 0.

V usage is TRBV28 and J usage is TRBJ1-1; 10 positions match TRBD1. Unmatched junction bases numbered 10, after V lost 3 bases and J lost 0 bases. Germline-derived CDR1 and CDR2 are MDHEN and SYDVKM. The CDR3 loop spans 18 amino acids. CDR3 coding DNA: TGTGCCAGCAGTTTTCTCCCGGGACAGGGGTTGGTGAACACTGAAGCTTTCTTT. Its translation: CASSFLPGQGLVNTEAFF.